This TCR beta chain was recovered during a study of shared clonotypes between healthy human individuals. Regarding the study as a whole: Sampling covered nothing but blood. Tissue TCR repertoires likely differ from those found in blood. Richness estimates generally favored naive over memory subsets. Between a handful of donors, naive CD4 clonotypes were shared at a level of approximately 5%.

This clone has just one count. Its antigen is as yet unknown. V trimming: 8 bases; J trimming: 6 bases; junction bases outside the gene matches: 13. Germline V gene data show CDR1 as LNHDA and CDR2 as SQIVND (reference sequence). The CDR3 extends over 15 amino acids. Per the original methods: Owing to the provision of junction-only sequences devoid of quality scores by immunoSEQ, filtering differed. The assay was immunoSEQ multiplex PCR, and TCRdb's table has in-frame clones only and misses some. D and trimming come from the DNA, and the V and J calls and clone size come from that table. The table has approximately 1.5 million clones, 98% to 99% seen once; the top ten hold roughly 0.35%.

This clonotype originated in a man aged 25-45 years in good health. The chain employs TRBV19 and TRBJ1-5; TRBD1 matches 7 bases. The sequenced sample was naive CD4+ T cells sorted from blood. As for subset: CD45RA+ positively selected. The CDR3 loop reads CASYPTGRLSQPQHF. The DNA of the CDR3 is TGTGCCAGTTACCCGACAGGGAGATTGAGTCAGCCCCAGCATTTT.